A single sample gave rise to the 24 T cell receptor beta chains below, sequenced in a study of CD8+CD57+ T cells in acquired aplastic anemia (dated by TCRdb to between 2017 and 2018). Sequencing instrument: Illumina HiSeq 2000. Profiling of TCR beta VDJ combinations and CDR3 sequences used genomic DNA as the template. Through fastp at Q25 and MiXCR, TCRdb rebuilt clones from the public reads, retaining in-frame beta chains. CDR3 protein sequences are deduplicated, and each keeps its most common genes and DNA. This sample has hundreds of thousands of distinct CDR3 sequences in its table, and approximately 70% of those were observed once. Clones ranked in the top ten supply 3% to 4.5% of the sample. The sample consisted of sorted CD4+, CD8+, or CD8+CD57+ T cells (not recorded which) from PBMCs. The receptor source for this set is a human donor in good health, serving as a control.

V and J are TRBV10-3 and TRBJ2-7, with D possibly being TRBD1 (5 bases). The germline CDR1 and CDR2 sequences are ENHRY and SYGVKD. Trimming cost V 3 bases and J 0 bases, with 12 bases left between them. The CDR3 sequence is 15 residues long. Written as DNA, the CDR3 is TGTGCCATCAGTGAAGGGGCGGCCCTCTCCTACGAGCAGTACTTC. Translating it yields CAISEGAALSYEQYF.

Only a few counts were recorded for this clonotype. A much larger clonotype is one base distant, so this may be a read error. The J gene is TRBJ2-1, the V gene TRBV7-8, with D possibly TRBD2 on 5 matching bases. CDR1 SGHVS and CDR2 FQNEAQ come from the germline V gene. The length of the CDR3 is 13 residues. Here the CDR3 reads CASSTGRGNEQFF. Written as DNA, the CDR3 is TGCGCCAGCAGCACGGGAAGAGGCAATGAGCAGTTCTTC.

This clonotype appeared a single time. The junction does not match germline at one end; this may be a read error. V usage is TRBV7-9 and J usage is TRBJ1-1; TRBD1 might be the D (5 bases). This CDR3 is 12 amino acids long. Per the germline V gene, CDR1 is SEHNR and CDR2 is FQNEAQ (reference sequence). The CDR3, as DNA: TGTGCCACCGGTTGGGACGGCCCTGACGCTTTCTTT. Its protein product is CATGWDGPDAFF.

The chain carries TRBV29-1 and TRBJ1-1, with a tentative D call TRBD1 (5 bases). The CDR3 covers 12 residues. Per germline, CDR1 SQVTM and CDR2 ANQGSEA. Trimming took off 3 bases at V and 8 bases at J, with 13 bases between the two ends. CDR3: CSVEVGHGEAFF. The CDR3 region has the DNA TGCAGCGTTGAGGTGGGGCACGGCGAAGCTTTCTTT.

With regard to this clonotype: Its ends do not fully match the called genes, so a read error is possible. This chain uses TRBV5-1 with TRBJ2-7; D gene uncertain. The CDR3 covers 13 residues. CDR1 SGHRS and CDR2 YFSETQ come from the germline V gene. The CDR3 reads CASNLETCEGQYF. CDR3 nucleotide sequence: TGTGCCAGCAACCTGGAGACATGCGAAGGGCAGTACTTC.

The V and J genes are TRBV5-4 and TRBJ1-1; possibly TRBD1 for D (5 bases). Trimming cost V 1 base and J 2 bases, with 18 bases left between them. The CDR3 consists of 17 residues. The germline gives CDR1 SGHNT, CDR2 YYREEE (reference sequence). The CDR3 here is CASSLTFGAAGNTEAFF. CDR3 DNA: TGTGCCAGCAGCTTGACATTTGGGGCGGCTGGAAACACTGAAGCTTTCTTT.

The rearrangement uses TRBV10-3 and TRBJ2-1, with D perhaps being TRBD1 or TRBD2 (5 bases each). This CDR3 is 16 amino acids long. Germline values: CDR1 ENHRY, CDR2 SYGVKD. V was shortened by 10 bases and J by 11 bases, with 30 bases between the two germline ends. This chain's CDR3 is CASSPPGRWGSSKQFF. DNA for the CDR3: TGTGCCAGCAGCCCTCCGGGTCGCTGGGGGAGTAGTAAGCAGTTCTTC.

This clonotype showed up just once. Since the CDR3 does not end with the conserved phenylalanine or tryptophan, this likely comes from a read error. The chain uses TRBV7-2 and TRBJ1-2; no clear D gene. The CDR3 totals 13 residues. V was pared by 8 bases and J by 2 bases, with 12 bases between. The germline gives CDR1 SGHTA, CDR2 FQGNSA. The CDR3 loop reads CASHCVPNYGYTS. CDR3 nucleotide sequence: TGTGCCAGCCACTGCGTACCAAACTATGGCTACACCTCA.

Note on this clonotype: The junction and the germline gene differ at one end; a read error may be behind it. V usage is TRBV2 and J usage is TRBJ2-7, with 10 bases identical to TRBD1. The germline V gene encodes CDR1 SNHLY and CDR2 FYNNEI. CDR3 length: 13 residues. CDR3 sequence: CASNEGTGEEKLF. CDR3 nucleotide sequence: TGTGCCAGCAATGAGGGGACAGGGGAGGAAAAACTGTTT. The variable domain in full, completed from reference TRBV2 and TRBJ2-7, reads EPEVTQTPSHQVTQMGQEVILRCVPISNHLYFYWYRQILGQKVEFLVSFYNNEISEKSEIFDDQFSVERPDGSNFTLKIRSTKLEDSAMYFCASNEGTGEEKLFGPGTRLTVT.

The rearrangement links TRBV9 to TRBJ2-7; D not resolved. Germline CDR1 is SGDLS and CDR2 is YYNGEE. The CDR3 is 14 amino acids. V was pared by 1 base and J by 6 bases, with 14 bases between. The CDR3 loop is CASSVTAIRTEQYF. The CDR3 DNA reads TGTGCCAGCAGCGTAACAGCCATTAGGACCGAGCAGTACTTC.

V is TRBV6-5 and J is TRBJ1-1; D is perhaps TRBD1 (5 bases). Trimming removed 2 bases at V and 0 bases at J, with 16 bases between. The CDR3 loop spans 17 amino acids. Germline V CDR1 and CDR2: MNHEY, SVGAGI. The CDR3 nucleotides read TGTGCCAGCAGTTACACAGGTTCTGGAGTGGTGAACACTGAAGCTTTCTTT. It codes for CASSYTGSGVVNTEAFF.

This chain links TRBV7-3 with TRBJ2-1; 7 nucleotides match TRBD1. V was clipped by 4 bases and J by 4 bases; unmatched bases: 4. This CDR3 has 14 residues. From germline, CDR1 is SGHTA and CDR2 FQGTGA. The CDR3 loop is CASSSTGQYNEQFF. For the CDR3, the DNA is TGTGCCAGCAGCTCAACGGGACAGTACAATGAGCAGTTCTTC.

This clonotype was recorded many times. V is TRBV9 and J is TRBJ2-2; D uncertain. The V and J ends lost 0 bases and 6 bases respectively, with 6 bases between them. The CDR3 contains 13 residues. CDR1 SGDLS and CDR2 YYNGEE come from the germline V gene. The CDR3 DNA is TGTGCCAGCAGCGTAGTGGGTCCCGGGGAGCTGTTTTTT. This sequence encodes CASSVVGPGELFF.

V and J are TRBV5-1 and TRBJ1-6, with 8 bases that match TRBD1. CDR3 size: 15 residues. Germline V gene lookup returns CDR1 SGHRS and CDR2 YFSETQ. V was pared by 1 base and J by 8 bases, with 5 bases of the junction left unmatched. The CDR3 sequence: CASSLIGTGDSPLHF. The CDR3, as DNA: TGCGCCAGCAGCTTGATAGGGACAGGCGATTCACCCCTCCACTTT.

Turning to this clonotype: The missing conserved phenylalanine or tryptophan at the end of this CDR3 makes a read error likely. The DNA is left out, because the CDR3 cannot be placed on it with certainty; the CDR3 is given as TCRdb lists it. The rearrangement joins TRBV7-2 to TRBJ1-1. The CDR3 is 13 residues long, ends included. Per the germline V gene, CDR1 is SGHTA and CDR2 is FQGNSA. The CDR3 sequence is CASSLTVTSGPDT.

Points on this clonotype: An end of the junction differs from the germline gene, which may be a read error. The J gene is TRBJ2-7, the V gene TRBV5-1; possibly TRBD1 or TRBD2 for D (5 bases each). The CDR3 length is 16 residues. The germline V gene has CDR1 SGHRS and CDR2 YFSETQ. The CDR3 protein is CASSLEGSVTTGELYF. The CDR3, as DNA: TGCGCCAGCAGCTTGGAGGGGAGCGTAACGACCGGGGAGCTGTACTTC.

The V and J genes are TRBV7-2 and TRBJ2-3, with TRBD2 matching over 8 bases. V shed 5 bases, J shed 2 bases, and the junction held 9 bases outside the gene matches. Per the germline V gene, CDR1 is SGHTA and CDR2 is FQGNSA. This CDR3 has 16 residues. CDR3 protein: CASSTEFGGDTDTQYF. The CDR3 DNA reads TGTGCCAGCAGCACGGAGTTCGGGGGGGACACAGATACGCAGTATTTT.

The gene calls are TRBV10-3 and TRBJ2-7; the match to TRBD1 covers 8 bases. The CDR3 consists of 14 residues. V lost 0 bases and J lost 5; bases outside the gene matches: 3. Germline V gene lookup returns CDR1 ENHRY and CDR2 SYGVKD. Here the CDR3 reads CAISESDRVDEQYF. CDR3 DNA: TGTGCCATCAGTGAGTCGGACAGGGTCGACGAGCAGTACTTC.

V is TRBV7-3 and J is TRBJ1-1; tentatively, D is TRBD1 (6 bases). V was shortened by 5 bases and J by 5 bases, with 21 bases between the two germline ends. This CDR3 has 16 residues. Germline V gives CDR1 SGHTA, CDR2 FQGTGA. CDR3 coding DNA: TGTGCCAGCAGCGCAGGAGGGGGGTGGACGATGACTGAAGCTTTCTTT. The encoded protein is CASSAGGGWTMTEAFF.

The genes are TRBV2 and TRBJ2-1; 8 nucleotides line up with TRBD2. Germline CDR1 reads SNHLY; CDR2 reads FYNNEI. Trimming took 4 bases from V and 2 from J; bases not matched to a gene: 4. The CDR3 consists of 15 residues. CDR3: CASSVTSDPYNEQFF. The CDR3 bases are TGTGCCAGCAGTGTGACTAGCGATCCCTACAATGAGCAGTTCTTC.

Many counts were recorded for this clonotype. This rearrangement joins TRBV19 to TRBJ1-1; D may be TRBD1 (5 bases). The V and J ends lost 5 bases and 1 base respectively, with 14 bases between them. Germline CDR1 reads LNHDA; CDR2 reads SQIVND (reference sequence). This CDR3 is built from 15 residues. CDR3 DNA sequence: TGTGCCAGTAGTCCTAACCGGGGCCGGAACACTGAAGCTTTCTTT. Protein product: CASSPNRGRNTEAFF. Supplemented by reference TRBV19 and TRBJ1-1, the full variable domain reads DGGITQSPKYLFRKEGQNVTLSCEQNLNHDAMYWYRQDPGQGLRLIYYSQIVNDFQKGDIAEGYSVSREKKESFPLTVTSAQKNPTAFYLCASSPNRGRNTEAFFGQGTRLTVV.

The J gene is TRBJ1-3, the V gene TRBV20-1; D perhaps matches TRBD1 (5 bases). The germline CDR1 and CDR2 sequences are DFQATT and SNEGSKA (reference sequence). The CDR3 extends over 14 amino acids. CDR3 loop: CSVACRDWGNTIYF. CDR3 nucleotides: TGCAGCGTTGCGTGCCGGGACTGGGGAAACACCATATATTTT.

This chain joins TRBV12-5 and TRBJ2-7, with D possibly TRBD1 on 5 matching bases. V gave up 3 bases and J gave up 3 bases, with 6 bases separating them. CDR3 length equals 12 residues. Germline values: CDR1 LGHNT, CDR2 FRNRAP. As DNA, the CDR3 is TGTGCTAGTGGTTTCACAGGCTACGAGCAGTACTTC. It yields the protein CASGFTGYEQYF.

On this clonotype: At one boundary the junction diverges from the germline segment, which might be a read error. The V gene is TRBV9, the J gene TRBJ1-6; a possible D gene is TRBD1 (6 bases). The CDR3 has 15 residues. Germline CDR1 reads SGDLS; CDR2 reads YYNGEE. The CDR3 DNA follows: TGCGCCAGCAGCTTAGGCGCTAGGGGGAATTCACCCCTCCACTTT. It codes for CASSLGARGNSPLHF.